The clone carrying this TCR beta chain was counted ten times or more. This specimen comes from a study of T cells in Graves' hyperthyroidism and ophthalmopathy. Germline CDR1 is SGHDT and CDR2 is YYEEEE. CDR3 length: 13 amino acids. After removal of 6 bases from V and 6 bases from J, the junction contained 6 bases not matched to a gene. RNA transcripts yielded amplified TCR beta CDR3 regions. HTBI primers drove first-round RT-PCR of the TCR CDR3. TCRdb analysed the multiplex PCR reads with MiXCR anew, one entry per CDR3 protein. The repertoire holds about 410,000 distinct CDR3 sequences, around 13% seen once, with around a fifth in the top ten.

This clonotype originated in a woman in her twenties or thirties with Graves' ophthalmopathy. Material: blood. The chain recombines TRBV5-6 with TRBJ2-7; 10 bases match TRBD1. DNA of the CDR3: TGTGCCAGCACCGGGGACAGGGGACTCGAGCAGTACTTC. Translation: CASTGDRGLEQYF. Using reference TRBV5-6 and TRBJ2-7 for the parts outside the CDR3, the full variable domain is DAGVTQSPTHLIKTRGQQVTLRCSPKSGHDTVSWYQQALGQGPQFIFQYYEEEERQRGNFPDRFSGHQFPNYSSELNVNALLLGDSALYLCASTGDRGLEQYFGPGTRLTVT.